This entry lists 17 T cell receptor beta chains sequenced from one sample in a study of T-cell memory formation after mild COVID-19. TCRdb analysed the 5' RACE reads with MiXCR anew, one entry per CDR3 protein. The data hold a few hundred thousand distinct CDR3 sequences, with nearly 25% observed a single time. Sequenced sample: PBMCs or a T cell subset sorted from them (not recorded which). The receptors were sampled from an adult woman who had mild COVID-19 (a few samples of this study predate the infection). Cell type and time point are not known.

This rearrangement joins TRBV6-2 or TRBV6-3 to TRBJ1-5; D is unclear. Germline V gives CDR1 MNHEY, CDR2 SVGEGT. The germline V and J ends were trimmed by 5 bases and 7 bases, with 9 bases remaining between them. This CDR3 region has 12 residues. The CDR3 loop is CASSRYSQPQHF. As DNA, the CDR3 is TGTGCCAGCAGTAGGTACAGCCAGCCCCAGCATTTT.

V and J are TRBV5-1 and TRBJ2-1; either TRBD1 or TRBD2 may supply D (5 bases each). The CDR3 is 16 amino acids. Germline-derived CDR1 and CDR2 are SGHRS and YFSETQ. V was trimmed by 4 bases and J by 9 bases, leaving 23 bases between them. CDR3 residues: CASSPWDRNSGGEQFF. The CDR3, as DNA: TGCGCCAGCAGCCCCTGGGACCGAAACTCTGGAGGTGAGCAGTTCTTC.

The CDR3 DNA is TGCAGTGCCGAGGGACAGGCCCTGGGAGGCTACACCTTC. Its protein is CSAEGQALGGYTF. The genes are TRBV20-1 and TRBJ1-2, with 8 bases aligning to TRBD1. Germline CDR1 is DFQATT and CDR2 is SNEGSKA (reference sequence). This CDR3 spans 13 amino acids. V lost 6 bases and J lost 8; bases outside the gene matches: 11.

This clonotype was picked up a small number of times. The CDR3 spells CATSRSSPGTANVGELFF. In DNA form, the CDR3 reads TGTGCCACCAGCAGGTCATCGCCCGGGACAGCTAACGTCGGGGAGCTGTTTTTT. The gene calls are TRBV15 and TRBJ2-2, with 7 bases fitting TRBD1. Trimming at V came to 3 bases and at J to 7 bases, leaving 17 bases not matched to a gene. There are 18 residues in the CDR3. The germline V gene encodes CDR1 LNHNV and CDR2 YYDKDF (reference sequence).

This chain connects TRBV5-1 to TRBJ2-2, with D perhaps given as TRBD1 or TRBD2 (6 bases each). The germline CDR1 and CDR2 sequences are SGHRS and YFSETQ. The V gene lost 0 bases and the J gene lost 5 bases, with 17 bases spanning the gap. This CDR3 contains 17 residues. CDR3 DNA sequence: TGCGCCAGCAGCTTGGAAGGGGGGCGAGGAAGGACCGGGGAGCTGTTTTTT. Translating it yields CASSLEGGRGRTGELFF.

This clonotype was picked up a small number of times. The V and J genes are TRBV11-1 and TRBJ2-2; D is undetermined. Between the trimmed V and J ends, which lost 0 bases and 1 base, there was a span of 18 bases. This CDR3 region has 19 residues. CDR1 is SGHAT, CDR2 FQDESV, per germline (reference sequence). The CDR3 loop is CASSLAGYLLERNTGELFF. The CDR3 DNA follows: TGTGCCAGCAGCTTAGCAGGGTACCTGCTGGAAAGGAACACCGGGGAGCTGTTTTTT. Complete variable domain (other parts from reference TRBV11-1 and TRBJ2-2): EAEVAQSPRYKITEKSQAVAFWCDPISGHATLYWYRQILGQGPELLVQFQDESVVDDSQLPKDRFSAERLKGVDSTLKIQPAELGDSAMYLCASSLAGYLLERNTGELFFGEGSRLTVL.

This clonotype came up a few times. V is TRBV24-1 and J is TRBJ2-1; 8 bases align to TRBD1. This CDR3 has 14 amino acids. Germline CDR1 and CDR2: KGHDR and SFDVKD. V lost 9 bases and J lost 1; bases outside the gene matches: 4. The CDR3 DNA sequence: TGTGCCACCGAAACAGGGGGATCCTACAATGAGCAGTTCTTC. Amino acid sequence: CATETGGSYNEQFF.

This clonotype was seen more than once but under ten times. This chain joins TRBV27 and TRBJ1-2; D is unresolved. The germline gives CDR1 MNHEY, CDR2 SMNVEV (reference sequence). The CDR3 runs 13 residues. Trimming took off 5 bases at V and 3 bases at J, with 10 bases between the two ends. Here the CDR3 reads CASSATYYYGYTF. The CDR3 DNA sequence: TGTGCCAGCAGTGCGACATACTACTATGGCTACACCTTC.

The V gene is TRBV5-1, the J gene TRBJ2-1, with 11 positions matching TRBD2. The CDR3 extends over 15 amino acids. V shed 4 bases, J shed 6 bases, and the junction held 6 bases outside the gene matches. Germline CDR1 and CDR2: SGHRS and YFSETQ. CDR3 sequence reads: CASSAGTSGANEQFF. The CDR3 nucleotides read TGCGCCAGCAGCGCCGGGACTAGCGGAGCCAATGAGCAGTTCTTC.

The CDR3 DNA is TGTGCCAGCAGCTTAAATGGGATCACTGAAGCTTTCTTT. Encoded protein: CASSLNGITEAFF. V and J are TRBV7-3 and TRBJ1-1; D uncertain. CDR3 length equals 13 residues. V dropped 1 base and J dropped 4 bases, with 7 bases sitting between them. Germline V gene lookup returns CDR1 SGHTA and CDR2 FQGTGA.

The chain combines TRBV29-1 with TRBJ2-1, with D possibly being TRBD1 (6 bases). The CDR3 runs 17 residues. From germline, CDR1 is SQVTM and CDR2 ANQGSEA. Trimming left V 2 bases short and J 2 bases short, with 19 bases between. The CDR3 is CSVEIPPRQVPYNEQFF. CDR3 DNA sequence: TGCAGCGTTGAAATCCCGCCCCGACAGGTTCCCTACAATGAGCAGTTCTTC.

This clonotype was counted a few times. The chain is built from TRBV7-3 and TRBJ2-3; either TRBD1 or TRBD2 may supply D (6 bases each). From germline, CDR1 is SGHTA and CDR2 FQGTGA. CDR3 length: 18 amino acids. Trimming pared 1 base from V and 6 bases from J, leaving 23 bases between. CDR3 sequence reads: CASSLSDGPTGGADTQYF. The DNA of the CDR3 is TGTGCCAGCAGCTTAAGCGACGGCCCGACAGGCGGGGCGGATACGCAGTATTTT. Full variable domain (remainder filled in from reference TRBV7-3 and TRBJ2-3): GAGVSQTPSNKVTEKGKYVELRCDPISGHTALYWYRQSLGQGPEFLIYFQGTGAADDSGLPNDRFFAVRPEGSVSTLKIQRTERGDSAVYLCASSLSDGPTGGADTQYFGPGTRLTVL.

CDR3 sequence: CASRWTSGSLDEQFF. Here the CDR3 DNA reads TGTGCCAGCAGATGGACTAGCGGGAGTTTGGATGAGCAGTTCTTC. The V gene is TRBV7-9, the J gene TRBJ2-1; 13 bases fit TRBD2. Germline CDR1 and CDR2: SEHNR and FQNEAQ (reference sequence). This CDR3 comprises 15 residues. Trimming cost V 6 bases and J 8 bases; bases outside gene matches: 7.

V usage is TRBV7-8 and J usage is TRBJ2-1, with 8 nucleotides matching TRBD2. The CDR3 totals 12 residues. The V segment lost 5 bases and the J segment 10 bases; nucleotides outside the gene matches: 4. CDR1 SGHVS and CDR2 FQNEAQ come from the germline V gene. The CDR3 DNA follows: TGTGCCAGCAGCCCGGGGGGGGCCGAGCAGTTCTTC. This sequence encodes CASSPGGAEQFF.

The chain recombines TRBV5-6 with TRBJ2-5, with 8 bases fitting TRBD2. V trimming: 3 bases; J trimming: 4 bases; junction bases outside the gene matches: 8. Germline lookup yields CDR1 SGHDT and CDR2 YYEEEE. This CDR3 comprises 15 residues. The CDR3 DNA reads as TGTGCCAGCAGCTCAATAGCGGGGCGCGGAGAGACCCAGTACTTC. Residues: CASSSIAGRGETQYF.

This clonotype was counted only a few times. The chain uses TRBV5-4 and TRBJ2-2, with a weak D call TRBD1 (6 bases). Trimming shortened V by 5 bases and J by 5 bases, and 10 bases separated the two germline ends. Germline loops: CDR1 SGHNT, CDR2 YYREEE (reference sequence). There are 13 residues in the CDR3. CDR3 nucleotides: TGTGCCAGCAGATTCGGACAGACCGGGGAGCTGTTTTTT. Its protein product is CASRFGQTGELFF.

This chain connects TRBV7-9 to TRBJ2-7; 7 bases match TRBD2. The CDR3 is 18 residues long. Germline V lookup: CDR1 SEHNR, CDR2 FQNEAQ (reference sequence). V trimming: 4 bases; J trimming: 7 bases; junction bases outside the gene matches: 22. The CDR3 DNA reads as TGTGCCAGCAGCTCTACCGATGGGGGGGTCCCCTCTACGGGTGAGCAGTACTTC. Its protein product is CASSSTDGGVPSTGEQYF.